A selection of T cell receptor beta chains follows, all from one sample in a study of cytomegalovirus exposure and HLA in healthy donors. TCRdb's table, derived via immunoSEQ multiplex PCR, lists solely in-frame clones and lacks some. The top ten clones hold about 0.91% of a sample with about 140,000 clones, roughly 79% of them seen once. The sequencing input was PBMCs. These receptors came from a man younger than 35 in good health and CMV-seronegative. The CDR3 runs from the conserved cysteine through the conserved F or W. Fields, in order: V gene, J gene, D gene, clone size, CDR3 DNA, CDR3 protein. The D gene is left open where the match is weak. For some rows the clone size is stated as once, few or many, or as a class when expanded; others skip it.

TRBV7-8,TRBJ2-7,TRBD1,once,TGTGCCAGCAGCTTAGGAAACAGGGGCCAAACCTACGAGCAGTACTTC,CASSLGNRGQTYEQYF
TRBV9,TRBJ2-2,NA,NA,TGTGCCAGCAGCCTGGACTGGAACACCGGGGAGCTGTTTTTT,CASSLDWNTGELFF
TRBV2,TRBJ1-3,TRBD1,NA,TGTGCCAGCAGTGAAGTCACAGGGGAGGGAAACACCATATATTTT,CASSEVTGEGNTIYF
TRBV7-6,TRBJ2-7,NA,NA,TGTGCCAGCAGCCGCAATCTGGGGGGTGACGAGCAGTACTTC,CASSRNLGGDEQYF
TRBV10-3,TRBJ1-3,NA,NA,TGTGTCTCAGGGGAGGGGGTGAGGTCTGGAAACACCATATATTTT,CVSGEGVRSGNTIYF
TRBV19,TRBJ1-1,TRBD1,NA,TGTGCCAGTAGTGCCAGAGGACAGGGGATAGGGGACACTGAAGCTTTCTTT,CASSARGQGIGDTEAFF
TRBV5-1,TRBJ1-1,NA,few,TGCGCCAGCAGCTTGGATGGGAGGGGAGGTACTGAAGCTTTCTTT,CASSLDGRGGTEAFF
TRBV9,TRBJ2-5,TRBD1,NA,TGTGCCAGCAGCGGGACAGGCCAAGAGACCCAGTACTTC,CASSGTGQETQYF
TRBV5-4,TRBJ2-5,TRBD2,NA,TGTGCCAGCAGCTTGCGGGGGGAAGAGACCCAGTACTTC,CASSLRGEETQYF
TRBV9,TRBJ2-2,NA,NA,TGTGCCAGCAGACAGGGTAACACCGGGGAGCTGTTTTTT,CASRQGNTGELFF
TRBV7-9,TRBJ1-1,NA,NA,TGTGCCAGCAGCTACAGGGAAGGCGGCACTGAAGCTTTCTTT,CASSYREGGTEAFF
TRBV7-8,TRBJ2-7,NA,NA,TGTGCCACCTCTGGGCCTTTATTCGAGCAGTACTTC,CATSGPLFEQYF
TRBV6-1,TRBJ2-5,NA,NA,TGTGCCAGCAGTGAATCCGGGGAGACCCAGTACTTC,CASSESGETQYF
TRBV6-1,TRBJ2-7,TRBD1,NA,TGTGCCAGCAGTGAACCAGGACAGGGCTACGAGCAGTACTTC,CASSEPGQGYEQYF
TRBV27,TRBJ1-5,TRBD1,NA,TGTGCCAGCAGTATACAGGGGGGCGAAAATCAGCCCCAGCATTTT,CASSIQGGENQPQHF
TRBV19,TRBJ1-3,NA,NA,TGTGCCAGTACCATCGCAGGGCAGGGACTCTCTGGAAACACCATATATTTT,CASTIAGQGLSGNTIYF
TRBV7-9,TRBJ1-1,TRBD1,NA,TGTGCCAGCAGCCTGGACAGGGACACTGAAGCTTTCTTT,CASSLDRDTEAFF
TRBV4-3,TRBJ1-2,TRBD1,NA,TGCGCCAGCAGCCAAGCCCGGGAAGGACAGGGGGGACGAGACTATGGCTACACCTTC,CASSQAREGQGGRDYGYTF
TRBV10-3,TRBJ2-1,NA,NA,TGTGCCATCAGTGAGTCAGGGAGATACAATGAGCAGTTCTTC,CAISESGRYNEQFF
TRBV2,TRBJ1-2,NA,NA,TGTGCCAGCAGTGTAGTCCTCACAGAGGGCTACACCTTC,CASSVVLTEGYTF
TRBV27,TRBJ2-7,TRBD1,NA,TGTGCCAGCAGTCGAGCCCGGACAGGGGACTACGAGCAGTACTTC,CASSRARTGDYEQYF
TRBV7-2,TRBJ2-7,NA,NA,TGTGCCAGCAGACTTCCAGGGGACGAGCAGTACTTC,CASRLPGDEQYF
TRBV7-8,TRBJ1-1,TRBD1,once,TGTGCCAGCAGCACCTTGACAGGGGGGGGAAACACTGAAGCTTTCTTT,CASSTLTGGGNTEAFF
TRBV6-6,TRBJ1-1,NA,few,TGTGCCAGCAGCCCTCCAGGGGTAGGGACTGAAGCTTTCTTT,CASSPPGVGTEAFF
TRBV5-1,TRBJ1-5,NA,few,TGCGCCAGCAGCCCGACAGGAAATAGCAATCAGCCCCAGCATTTT,CASSPTGNSNQPQHF
TRBV30,TRBJ1-2,NA,NA,TGTGCCTGGACAGGGATGGGCAACTATGGCTACACCTTC,CAWTGMGNYGYTF
TRBV15,TRBJ1-6,TRBD1,NA,TGTGCCACCAGCGACGGGACAGGGCATAATTCACCCCTCCACTTT,CATSDGTGHNSPLHF
TRBV9,TRBJ2-3,NA,NA,TGTGCCAGCAGCGTAGAAACAGGGACAGATACGCAGTATTTT,CASSVETGTDTQYF
TRBV7-9,TRBJ2-2,NA,few,TGTGCCAGCAGCTCCCGACAGGCCCCGAACACCGGGGAGCTGTTTTTT,CASSSRQAPNTGELFF
TRBV11-3,TRBJ2-2,TRBD1,NA,TGTGCCAGCAGCTTAGGAGGGACAGGGAGGAACGGGGAGCTGTTTTTT,CASSLGGTGRNGELFF
TRBV7-3,TRBJ2-2,TRBD2,NA,TGTGCCAGCAGCTCCCTCCCGGGACTAGCGGGGTTGAACACCGGGGAGCTGTTTTTT,CASSSLPGLAGLNTGELFF
TRBV15,TRBJ2-7,NA,once,TGTGCCACCAGCAGAGTCCAGGGTGGCGAGCAGTACTTC,CATSRVQGGEQYF
TRBV7-9,TRBJ1-2,TRBD1,NA,TGTGCCAGCAGAACAGGGGCGGTGAACTATGGCTACACCTTC,CASRTGAVNYGYTF
TRBV6-4,TRBJ1-2,TRBD1,NA,TGTGCCAGCAGCCAGGGGGTTGCTAACTATGGCTACACCTTC,CASSQGVANYGYTF
TRBV19,TRBJ2-2,TRBD1,NA,TGTGCCAGTAGTGTGGGACAGGGGTGGAGGGCCGGGGAGCTGTTTTTT,CASSVGQGWRAGELFF
TRBV19,TRBJ1-6,NA,once,TGTGCCAGTAGGCCCGACCGACAGGTTTATTCACCCCTCCACTTT,CASRPDRQVYSPLHF
TRBV7-6,TRBJ1-1,NA,NA,TGTGCCAGCAGCCACCGGGGGGGCAGTGAAGCTTTCTTT,CASSHRGGSEAFF
TRBV7-7,TRBJ2-5,TRBD2,NA,TGTGCTAGCAGCTTTAGGACTAGCGGGTACGAGACCCAGTACTTC,CASSFRTSGYETQYF
TRBV27,TRBJ2-7,NA,NA,TGTGCCAGCGGGGCGTCCCCCTCCTACGAGCAGTACTTC,CASGASPSYEQYF
TRBV5-8,TRBJ1-1,TRBD1,NA,TGTGCCAGCAGCTTCGGGACAGTGAACACTGAAGCTTTCTTT,CASSFGTVNTEAFF
TRBV27,TRBJ2-1,TRBD2,once,TGTGCCAGCAGTGCCCAACTAGCGGGGGGTCTCTACAATGAGCAGTTCTTC,CASSAQLAGGLYNEQFF
TRBV5-1,TRBJ1-6,NA,few,TGCGCCAGCAGCTTGGGACAGCCAACCTATAATTCACCCCTCCACTTT,CASSLGQPTYNSPLHF
TRBV30,TRBJ1-6,NA,NA,TGTGCTCAGGGCGAGTCCTATAATTCACCCCTCCACTTT,CAQGESYNSPLHF
TRBV4-1,TRBJ1-5,NA,few,TGCGCCAGCAGCCAAGATCTGGGCGCCCTCAATCAGCCCCAGCATTTT,CASSQDLGALNQPQHF
TRBV7-9,TRBJ1-2,NA,NA,TGTTCCAGCAGCCCCTTATATGGCTACACCTTC,CSSSPLYGYTF
TRBV7-2,TRBJ1-6,TRBD1,once,TGTGCCAGCAGCCAACAGGGGATCAATTCACCCCTCCACTTT,CASSQQGINSPLHF
TRBV19,TRBJ1-1,NA,NA,TGTGCCAGTAGTATCCGAGGCAGCCCCACTGAAGCTTTCTTT,CASSIRGSPTEAFF
TRBV25-1,TRBJ1-1,TRBD1,NA,TGTGCCAGCACCGGGGACAGGGGGGACACTGAAGCTTTCTTT,CASTGDRGDTEAFF
TRBV4-3,TRBJ1-1,TRBD1,few,TGCGCCAGCAGCCAAGTAACAGGGGGCACTGAAGCTTTCTTT,CASSQVTGGTEAFF